What follows is one T cell receptor beta chain and its context. Its specificity is unknown. The data are from a study of OX40 agonist ivuxolimab in advanced cancers. For the study at large: Three patients responded partially, comprising one with hepatocellular carcinoma and two with cutaneous melanoma. Study results and limitations: Clonal expansion was seen in CD4+ and CD8+ blood T cells by week 6 at 0.1 to 3.0 mg/kg. Patients who responded partially at 0.1-3.0 mg/kg showed clonal expansion ranking among the lowest.

Some clones are missing from TCRdb's copy, which holds only in-frame ones; the method was immunoSEQ multiplex PCR. The repertoire holds about 120,000 clones, around 89% seen once, with approximately 0.51% in the top ten. Germline loops: CDR1 SGHAT, CDR2 FQDESV (reference sequence). Unmatched junction bases numbered 5, after V lost 1 base and J lost 0 bases. This CDR3 is 16 amino acids long. The source is an adult with an advanced solid tumor such as melanoma, head and neck, liver or kidney cancer. Sequencing was performed on CD4+ or CD8+ T cells sorted from blood, taken in a trial of the OX40 agonist ivuxolimab. V usage is TRBV11-1 and J usage is TRBJ1-1; 7 bases are shared with TRBD1. The CDR3 here is CASSLVPQGMNTEAFF. The CDR3 region has the DNA TGTGCCAGCAGCTTAGTGCCACAGGGGATGAACACTGAAGCTTTCTTT.